This entry lists 29 T cell receptor beta chains sequenced from one sample in a study of blood T cell repertoires in COVID-19 (dated by TCRdb to between 2020 and 2021). Preparation of the library involved the immunoSEQ multiplex PCR assay. In TCRdb, the immuneACCESS table is reduced to in-frame sequences with V and J assigned. These tables do not hold every clone; where another copy was compared, an unresolved V gene accounts for under half, and the others remain unexplained. The sample has a few hundred thousand clones on record, more than 85% of them singletons. The ten largest clones represent roughly 3% of the sample. Sequenced sample: peripheral blood. Receptors were obtained from a man aged 55-75 years with acute or convalescent COVID-19.

This chain connects TRBV7-3 to TRBJ2-1, with TRBD2 matching over 8 bases. V lost 5 bases, J lost 2 bases, and 17 bases stayed unmatched. The CDR3 totals 19 residues. Germline values: CDR1 SGHTA, CDR2 FQGTGA. Here the CDR3 reads CASSPGPLGGGPPYNEQFF. The CDR3 DNA reads as TGTGCCAGCAGCCCAGGCCCCTTGGGCGGGGGGCCCCCCTACAATGAGCAGTTCTTC.

The chain uses TRBV11-2 and TRBJ2-7, with 7 bases matching TRBD1. Germline loops: CDR1 SGHAT, CDR2 FQNNGV. V was clipped by 4 bases and J by 3 bases; unmatched bases: 9. The CDR3 extends over 15 amino acids. The CDR3 loop reads CASSSKGAAIYEQYF. The CDR3 region has the DNA TGTGCCAGCAGCTCTAAGGGGGCAGCCATCTACGAGCAGTACTTC.

This chain joins TRBV9 and TRBJ2-5; D may be TRBD2 (7 bases). This CDR3 has 17 residues. Germline V lookup: CDR1 SGDLS, CDR2 YYNGEE. V lost 3 bases to trimming and J lost 5 bases, with 23 bases between them. The CDR3 sequence is CASSADLGGGLRETQYF. The CDR3 DNA is TGTGCCAGCAGCGCCGACTTAGGGGGGGGGCTCCGGGAGACCCAGTACTTC.

The gene calls are TRBV3-1 (or the pseudogene TRBV3-2) and TRBJ2-3; possible D gene TRBD2, 5 bases. With 0 bases removed from V and 2 bases from J, the gap between germline ends came to 9 bases. Germline CDR1 is LGHDT and CDR2 is YNNKEL (reference sequence). The CDR3 loop spans 15 amino acids. The CDR3: CASSQDWRFTDTQYF. CDR3 DNA: TGTGCCAGCAGCCAAGATTGGAGGTTCACAGATACGCAGTATTTT.

V is TRBV5-1 and J is TRBJ2-1; possible D gene TRBD1, 5 bases. The V and J ends lost 4 bases and 7 bases respectively, with 18 bases between them. Germline V gene lookup returns CDR1 SGHRS and CDR2 YFSETQ. This CDR3 contains 15 residues. DNA of the CDR3: TGCGCCAGCAGCAGGGAAGGGCAGGGCTTTAATGAGCAGTTCTTC. This encodes CASSREGQGFNEQFF.

This rearrangement joins TRBV2 to TRBJ1-2; D unclear. This CDR3 has 14 residues. CDR1 is SNHLY and CDR2 is FYNNEI in the germline V gene. Trimming removed 5 bases at V and 4 bases at J, with 14 bases between. CDR3 DNA: TGTGCCAGCAGTTTGGAGGAGAACTTCTATGGCTACACCTTC. Translating gives CASSLEENFYGYTF. Full variable domain (remainder filled in from reference TRBV2 and TRBJ1-2): EPEVTQTPSHQVTQMGQEVILRCVPISNHLYFYWYRQILGQKVEFLVSFYNNEISEKSEIFDDQFSVERPDGSNFTLKIRSTKLEDSAMYFCASSLEENFYGYTFGSGTRLTVV.

This clone was seen only a few times. The chain uses TRBV6-2 or TRBV6-3 and TRBJ2-1; D is unclear. Trimming cost V 3 bases and J 8 bases, with 8 bases left between them. The germline V gene encodes CDR1 MNHEY and CDR2 SVGEGT. The CDR3 consists of 12 residues. The CDR3 sequence: CASSYRVHEQFF. The CDR3 region has the DNA TGTGCCAGCAGTTATCGGGTCCATGAGCAGTTCTTC.

This rearrangement joins TRBV6-6 to TRBJ1-6, with a tentative D call TRBD1 (5 bases). Trimming stripped 8 bases from V and 1 base from J, with 12 bases between. The CDR3 contains 15 residues. Germline values: CDR1 MNHNY, CDR2 SVGAGI (reference sequence). CDR3 region: CASGLGGSYNSPLHF. The CDR3 nucleotides read TGTGCCAGCGGCCTGGGGGGGTCCTATAATTCACCCCTCCACTTT.

V gene TRBV14 combines with J gene TRBJ1-2; D perhaps matches TRBD1 (5 bases). Trimming took 4 bases from V and 8 from J, leaving 20 bases between them. Germline assignment: CDR1 SGHDN and CDR2 FVKESK. The CDR3 sequence is 15 residues long. This CDR3 reads CASSPLTAGPGGYTF. The CDR3 DNA is TGTGCCAGCAGCCCCCTGACTGCGGGGCCGGGCGGCTACACCTTC.

The chain links TRBV2 to TRBJ2-7, with 12 bases lining up with TRBD2. Germline CDR1 SNHLY, CDR2 FYNNEI. Germline trimming cut 6 bases from V and 6 bases from J; bases unmatched to any gene: 6. The CDR3 sequence is 14 residues long. The CDR3 region has the DNA TGTGCCAGCAGGGCCGGACTAGCGGGAAGCGAGCAGTACTTC. Protein: CASRAGLAGSEQYF. Full variable domain (outside the CDR3, taken from reference TRBV2 and TRBJ2-7): EPEVTQTPSHQVTQMGQEVILRCVPISNHLYFYWYRQILGQKVEFLVSFYNNEISEKSEIFDDQFSVERPDGSNFTLKIRSTKLEDSAMYFCASRAGLAGSEQYFGPGTRLTVT.

V is TRBV27 and J is TRBJ1-2; 7 bases map to TRBD1. Germline values: CDR1 MNHEY, CDR2 SMNVEV (reference sequence). CDR3 length equals 16 residues. Trimming at V came to 5 bases and at J to 5 bases, leaving 14 bases not matched to a gene. In DNA, the CDR3 is TGTGCCAGCAGTAGTTACGTTGGGACAGCCGAGTATGGCTACACCTTC. Translated, it gives CASSSYVGTAEYGYTF.

The chain carries TRBV29-1 and TRBJ2-7, with D tentatively TRBD1 (5 bases). The V gene lost 6 bases and the J gene lost 4 bases, with 19 bases spanning the gap. Germline V gene lookup returns CDR1 SQVTM and CDR2 ANQGSEA. This CDR3 has 14 residues. The CDR3 nucleotides are TGCAGCGTCGGCCTTGGGGCAGCTTCATACGAGCAGTACTTC. Translated: CSVGLGAASYEQYF.

V is TRBV27 and J is TRBJ2-5; tentative D call: TRBD2 (7 bases). Germline V gene lookup returns CDR1 MNHEY and CDR2 SMNVEV (reference sequence). The V end was cut by 2 bases, the J end by 1 base, with 11 bases between. CDR3 size: 15 residues. The CDR3 nucleotides read TGTGCCAGCAGTTTAATGCGGGGGCGCCAAGAGACCCAGTACTTC. Protein product: CASSLMRGRQETQYF.

V and J are TRBV23-1 and TRBJ2-5; 7 bases map to TRBD1. TRBV23-1 counts as an open reading frame of uncertain function. Trimming cost V 1 base and J 1 base; bases outside gene matches: 9. The CDR3 runs 17 residues. The CDR3 nucleotides read TGCGCCAGCAGTCAATTTAAGGGAAGGGGGCGCCAAGAGACCCAGTACTTC. Its translation: CASSQFKGRGRQETQYF.

The chain joins TRBV27 to TRBJ2-3, with TRBD1 as a possible D gene (5 bases). V dropped 0 bases and J dropped 2 bases, with 9 bases sitting between them. This CDR3 is built from 15 residues. Germline values: CDR1 MNHEY, CDR2 SMNVEV (reference sequence). The CDR3 region is CASSLSGRSTDTQYF. The CDR3 DNA reads as TGTGCCAGCAGTTTATCGGGGCGCTCCACAGATACGCAGTATTTT.

The genes are TRBV19 and TRBJ2-2, with D possibly being TRBD2 (5 bases). Trimming shortened V by 3 bases and J by 4 bases, and 18 bases separated the two germline ends. CDR1 and CDR2 from the germline V gene are LNHDA and SQIVND (reference sequence). This CDR3 contains 17 residues. The DNA for the CDR3 is TGTGCCAGTAGTATCGGGGTCGCGAGACAACTCACCGGGGAGCTGTTTTTT. Translating it yields CASSIGVARQLTGELFF.

This chain joins TRBV6-5 and TRBJ2-1; D is possibly TRBD2 (5 bases). From germline, CDR1 is MNHEY and CDR2 SVGAGI. Deletions cut 7 bases from V and 4 bases from J, with 11 bases between. This CDR3 is 13 amino acids long. DNA for the CDR3: TGTGCCAGCAAGTCCCGCGGGTACAATGAGCAGTTCTTC. This encodes CASKSRGYNEQFF.

The gene calls are TRBV24-1 and TRBJ2-3; TRBD1 matches 7 bases. The CDR3 loop spans 14 amino acids. V was clipped by 7 bases and J by 2 bases; unmatched bases: 5. The germline gives CDR1 KGHDR, CDR2 SFDVKD. The CDR3 spells CATSLGQVTDTQYF. The CDR3 bases are TGTGCCACCAGCCTAGGACAGGTCACAGATACGCAGTATTTT.

This clone qualifies as medium-sized. This chain joins TRBV7-9 and TRBJ1-5; maybe TRBD1 (6 bases). This CDR3 is built from 13 residues. The V gene's germline CDR1 is SEHNR and CDR2 FQNEAQ (reference sequence). V gave up 2 bases and J gave up 11 bases, with 13 bases separating them. The CDR3 region has the DNA TGTGCCAGCAGCTTACAAACAGGGCTGGCCCAGCATTTT. Encoded protein: CASSLQTGLAQHF.

The chain combines TRBV19 with TRBJ1-2; possible D gene TRBD1, 6 bases. Germline V lookup: CDR1 LNHDA, CDR2 SQIVND (reference sequence). Trimming removed 2 bases at V and 3 bases at J, with 16 bases between. The CDR3 runs to 16 residues. CDR3 sequence: CASSIRTVPTDYGYTF. The CDR3, as DNA: TGTGCCAGTAGTATACGGACAGTCCCAACTGACTATGGCTACACCTTC.

The chain couples TRBV9 to TRBJ2-1; possible D gene TRBD2, 6 bases. CDR3 length: 16 amino acids. V was pared by 0 bases and J by 4 bases, with 14 bases between. Germline assignment: CDR1 SGDLS and CDR2 YYNGEE. In DNA form, the CDR3 reads TGTGCCAGCAGCGTAGAACCCGGGACTGCATACAATGAGCAGTTCTTC. It codes for CASSVEPGTAYNEQFF.

The chain joins TRBV9 to TRBJ1-6; D is undetermined. The length of the CDR3 is 15 residues. Trimming shortened V by 0 bases and J by 8 bases, and 12 bases separated the two germline ends. Germline assignment: CDR1 SGDLS and CDR2 YYNGEE. The CDR3 DNA sequence: TGTGCCAGCAGCGTAGGGCACAAGGGAGATTCACCCCTCCACTTT. It yields the protein CASSVGHKGDSPLHF. The full variable domain, its missing parts supplied by reference TRBV9 and TRBJ1-6, is DSGVTQTPKHLITATGQRVTLRCSPRSGDLSVYWYQQSLDQGLQFLIQYYNGEERAKGNILERFSAQQFPDLHSELNLSSLELGDSALYFCASSVGHKGDSPLHFGNGTRLTVT.

This chain connects TRBV15 to TRBJ1-1, with D hard to call. CDR3 length: 12 amino acids. Trimming pared 3 bases from V and 10 bases from J, leaving 12 bases between. The germline gives CDR1 LNHNV, CDR2 YYDKDF (reference sequence). The CDR3 DNA sequence: TGTGCCACCAGCAGCCTGGAGAGAGGAGCTTTCTTT. Protein product: CATSSLERGAFF. Supplemented by reference TRBV15 and TRBJ1-1, the full variable domain reads DAMVIQNPRYQVTQFGKPVTLSCSQTLNHNVMYWYQQKSSQAPKLLFHYYDKDFNNEADTPDNFQSRRPNTSFCFLDIRSPGLGDTAMYLCATSSLERGAFFGQGTRLTVV.

The DNA of the CDR3 is TGTGCCTGGAGTGTACTGTGGGGGGGTCAAGATACGCAGTATTTT. Translation: CAWSVLWGGQDTQYF. The chain couples TRBV30 to TRBJ2-3, with 7 bases aligning to TRBD2. The V and J ends lost 0 bases and 5 bases, in that order; junction bases with no gene match: 8. The CDR3 is 15 residues long. CDR1 and CDR2 from the germline V gene are GTSNPN and SVGIG (reference sequence).

A few counts support this clone. This sequence joins TRBV6-5 and TRBJ2-2; D is possibly TRBD2 (6 bases). Germline CDR1 MNHEY, CDR2 SVGAGI. This CDR3 spans 15 amino acids. Trimming took off 4 bases at V and 2 bases at J, with 11 bases between the two ends. CDR3 coding DNA: TGTGCCAGCAGTTGGGGACTGGAAAACACCGGGGAGCTGTTTTTT. Amino acids: CASSWGLENTGELFF.

The chain combines TRBV14 with TRBJ2-5, with TRBD2 matching 7 bases. The CDR3 has 16 residues. Germline loops: CDR1 SGHDN, CDR2 FVKESK. The J segment lost 1 base and the V segment lost 4 bases, leaving 9 bases of the junction unmatched. The CDR3 region has the DNA TGTGCCAGCAGCCCAGGGACTACTCCACGCCAAGAGACCCAGTACTTC. The encoded protein is CASSPGTTPRQETQYF.

This chain joins TRBV19 and TRBJ1-3, with D maybe TRBD1 (6 bases). Trimming left V 4 bases short and J 1 base short, with 8 bases between. The V gene's germline CDR1 is LNHDA and CDR2 SQIVND (reference sequence). CDR3 length equals 14 residues. In nucleotides, the CDR3 is TGTGCCAGTAGTAAGGGGGTTTCTGGAAACACCATATATTTT. This encodes CASSKGVSGNTIYF.

The rearrangement uses TRBV7-8 and TRBJ1-5; a possible D gene is TRBD1 (6 bases). From germline, CDR1 is SGHVS and CDR2 FQNEAQ. The CDR3 is 19 residues long. V was clipped by 1 base and J by 0 bases, with 19 bases between them. CDR3 sequence reads: CASSLVRATGIDSNQPQHF. The CDR3 DNA reads as TGTGCCAGCAGCTTAGTTAGGGCGACAGGAATCGATAGCAATCAGCCCCAGCATTTT.

The chain carries TRBV30 and TRBJ2-5, with 16 nucleotides matching TRBD2. After removal of 4 bases from V and 5 bases from J, the junction contained 4 bases not matched to a gene. This CDR3 spans 15 amino acids. Germline V gene sequence: CDR1 GTSNPN, CDR2 SVGIG (reference sequence). The CDR3 loop is CAWKGLAGGRETQYF. CDR3 DNA sequence: TGTGCCTGGAAGGGACTAGCGGGGGGGCGGGAGACCCAGTACTTC.